This is a list of T cell receptor beta chains from one sample in a study of cytomegalovirus exposure and HLA in healthy donors. TCRdb's table, derived via immunoSEQ multiplex PCR, lists solely in-frame clones and lacks some. The table lists roughly 150,000 clones, roughly 80% of them singletons. The sample consisted of PBMCs. All receptors derive from a female donor in good health and CMV-seronegative. CDR3s include the opening cysteine and the closing phenylalanine or tryptophan. The order of the fields is CDR3 length, V gene, CDR3 protein.

13 | TRBV6-5 | CASSYQGNYGYTF
16 | TRBV6-5 | CASSYSYGDRGGEAFF
15 | TRBV6-5 | CASSRGLAVQETQYF
14 | TRBV19 | CASSRATGDGELFF
12 | TRBV10-2 | CASSESWGLGYF
19 | TRBV28 | CASSLPLMTGGEYWDEQYF
14 | TRBV4-1 | CASRVSVDTYEQYF
12 | TRBV5-6 | CASSWGVDGYTF
16 | TRBV11-2 | CASSTHRPTNTGELFF
14 | TRBV28 | CASKLPGQNYGYTF
15 | TRBV7-6 | CASSSGQGLYNEQFF
15 | TRBV4-1 | CASSQGRLAGGEQYF
12 | TRBV27 | CASSPGNTEAFF
15 | TRBV5-4 | CASSLVTGVYNEQFF
14 | TRBV19 | CASSIGEGYTEAFF
15 | TRBV4-1 | CASSPYGQVANEQYF
14 | TRBV7-9 | CASGTGAGNTEAFF
17 | TRBV5-1 | CASSWTGRSGLKETQYF
11 | TRBV19 | CASSIRGEQYF
15 | TRBV5-4 | CASRRGGEKSNEQFF
16 | TRBV28 | CASSPRTGGSNQPQHF
12 | TRBV2 | CASSEENYGYTF
15 | TRBV5-1 | CASSLNGRFADTQYF